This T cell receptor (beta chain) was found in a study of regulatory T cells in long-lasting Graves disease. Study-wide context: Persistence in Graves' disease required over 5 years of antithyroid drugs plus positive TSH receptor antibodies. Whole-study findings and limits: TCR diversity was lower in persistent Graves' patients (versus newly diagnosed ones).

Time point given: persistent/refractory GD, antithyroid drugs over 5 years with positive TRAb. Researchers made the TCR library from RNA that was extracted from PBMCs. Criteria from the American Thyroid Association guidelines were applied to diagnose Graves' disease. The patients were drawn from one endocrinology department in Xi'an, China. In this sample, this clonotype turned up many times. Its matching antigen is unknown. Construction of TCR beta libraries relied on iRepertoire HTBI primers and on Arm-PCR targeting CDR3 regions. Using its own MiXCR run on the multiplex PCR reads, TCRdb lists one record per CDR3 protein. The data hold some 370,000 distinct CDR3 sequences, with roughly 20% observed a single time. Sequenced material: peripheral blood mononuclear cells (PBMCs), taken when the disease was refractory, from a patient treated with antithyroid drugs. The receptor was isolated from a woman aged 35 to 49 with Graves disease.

Here the CDR3 reads CASSPNMNTEAFF. CDR3 sequence (DNA): TGTGCCAGCAGCCCAAACATGAACACTGAAGCTTTCTTT. V and J are TRBV5-6 and TRBJ1-1; D gene ambiguous. Trimming took off 4 bases at V and 0 bases at J, with 7 bases between the two ends. The germline V gene has CDR1 SGHDT and CDR2 YYEEEE. The CDR3 loop spans 13 amino acids.